The rows below give T cell receptor beta chains drawn from one sample of a study of shared clonotypes between healthy human individuals. Libraries were prepared by immunoSEQ multiplex PCR; TCRdb keeps only in-frame clonotypes and omits some of them. The table lists about 580,000 clones, 95% to 98% of them singletons. The material sequenced was naive CD8+ T cells sorted from blood. The origin of the receptors is a man younger than 40 in good health. CDR3s include the opening cysteine and the closing phenylalanine or tryptophan. A D gene is named only where the DNA matches it firmly. For some rows the clone size is stated as once, few or many, or as a class when expanded; others skip it.

>TRBJ1-2|TRBV6-1|NA|TRBD1
TGTGCCAGCAGTACAGGGGGCTATAATGGCTACACCTTC
CASSTGGYNGYTF
>TRBJ2-7|TRBV27|NA|TRBD2
TGTGCCAGCAGTTCTAGCGGGAGGAGCTTTGGAAGCTCCTACGAGCAGTACTTC
CASSSSGRSFGSSYEQYF
>TRBJ2-7|TRBV5-8|NA|NA
TGTGCCAGCAGTCCCCCAGCAGACTCCTACGAGCAGTACTTC
CASSPPADSYEQYF
>TRBJ2-5|TRBV9|NA|NA
TGTGCCAGCAGCGTAGACGGGGGGCGCGAGGAGACCCAGTACTTC
CASSVDGGREETQYF
>TRBJ1-1|TRBV5-1|NA|NA
TGCGCCAGCAGCCCGGGCGGCCTTGAAGCTTTCTTT
CASSPGGLEAFF
>TRBJ1-2|TRBV9|NA|NA
TGTGCCAGCAGCGTAGTGGGGGCGAACTATGGCTACACCTTC
CASSVVGANYGYTF
>TRBJ2-1|TRBV15|once|TRBD2
TGTGCCACCAGCAGAGATAAACTAGCGGGAGCCCATGAGCAGTTCTTC
CATSRDKLAGAHEQFF
>TRBJ1-1|TRBV6-1|NA|TRBD1
TGTGCCAGCAGTGAAGCGGTTTGGTTCCCGGGACAGGGGAAGCACACTGAAGCTTTCTTT
CASSEAVWFPGQGKHTEAFF
>TRBJ2-7|TRBV28|NA|NA
TGTGCCAGCAGTTTCCGGACCTACGAGCAGTACTTC
CASSFRTYEQYF
>TRBJ2-3|TRBV7-9|NA|NA
TGTGCCAGCAGTGAACCCCTCGAGGGACCGTATTTT
CASSEPLEGPYF
>TRBJ2-7|TRBV2|NA|TRBD2
TGTGCCAGCACGGGACTAGTGTCCCACGAGCAGTACTTC
CASTGLVSHEQYF
>TRBJ2-7|TRBV7-8|NA|NA
TGTGCCAGCAGCCCCGGACAGACTTGGGTATACGAGCAGTACTTC
CASSPGQTWVYEQYF
>TRBJ2-2|TRBV14|once|NA
TGTGCCAGCAGCCAAGTGCCCCCGGGGACGTTCTCCGGGGAGCTGTTTTTT
CASSQVPPGTFSGELFF
>TRBJ2-3|TRBV4-3|NA|TRBD1
TGCGCCAGCAGCCCCGAATTTGACAGGGGATATACGCAGTATTTT
CASSPEFDRGYTQYF
>TRBJ2-7|TRBV7-9|once|NA
TGTGCCAGCAGCTTAGTCCCAGGGATATACGAGCAGTACTTC
CASSLVPGIYEQYF
>TRBJ1-5|TRBV4-1|NA|TRBD1
TGCGCCAGCAGCCAAGCTCCGGGACAGGGGGAATCGTTGGGTCAGCCCCAGCATTTT
CASSQAPGQGESLGQPQHF